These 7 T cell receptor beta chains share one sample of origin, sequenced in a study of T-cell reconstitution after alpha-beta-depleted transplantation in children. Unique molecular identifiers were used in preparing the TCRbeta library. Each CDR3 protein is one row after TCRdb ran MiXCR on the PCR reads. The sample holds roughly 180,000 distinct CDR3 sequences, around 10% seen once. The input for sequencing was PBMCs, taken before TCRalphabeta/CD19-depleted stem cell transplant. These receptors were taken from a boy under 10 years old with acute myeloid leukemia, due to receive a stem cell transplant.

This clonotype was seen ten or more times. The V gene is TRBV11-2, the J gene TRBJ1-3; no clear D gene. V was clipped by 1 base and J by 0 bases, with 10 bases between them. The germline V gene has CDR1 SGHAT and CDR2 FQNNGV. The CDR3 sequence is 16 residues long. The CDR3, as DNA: TGTGCCAGCAGCTTAGGACAATCAACCTCTGGAAACACCATATATTTT. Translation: CASSLGQSTSGNTIYF.

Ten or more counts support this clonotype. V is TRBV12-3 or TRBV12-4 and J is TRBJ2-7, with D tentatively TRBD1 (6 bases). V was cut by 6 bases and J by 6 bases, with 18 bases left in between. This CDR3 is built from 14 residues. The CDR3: CASSLNRVLGEQYF. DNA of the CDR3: TGTGCCAGCAGCCTGAACAGGGTCCTCGGCGAGCAGTACTTC.

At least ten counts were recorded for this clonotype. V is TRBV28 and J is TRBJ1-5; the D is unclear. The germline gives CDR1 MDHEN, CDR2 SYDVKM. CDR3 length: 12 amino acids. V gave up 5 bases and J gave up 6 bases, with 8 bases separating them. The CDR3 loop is CASSRGFQPQHF. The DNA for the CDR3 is TGTGCCAGCAGTCGAGGGTTTCAGCCCCAGCATTTT.

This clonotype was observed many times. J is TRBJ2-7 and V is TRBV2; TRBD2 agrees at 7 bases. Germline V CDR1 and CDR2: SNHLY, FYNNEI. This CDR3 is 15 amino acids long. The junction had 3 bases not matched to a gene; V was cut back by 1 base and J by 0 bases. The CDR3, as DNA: TGTGCCAGCAGTGAAGGGTCGGGGGGCTCCTACGAGCAGTACGTC. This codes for CASSEGSGGSYEQYV.

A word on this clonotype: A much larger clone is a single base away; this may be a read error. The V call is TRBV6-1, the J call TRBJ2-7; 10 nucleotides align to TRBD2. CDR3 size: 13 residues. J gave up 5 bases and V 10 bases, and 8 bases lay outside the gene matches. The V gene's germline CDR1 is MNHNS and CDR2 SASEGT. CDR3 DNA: TGTGCCACCCGGTCTAGCGGGAGCAACGAGCAGTACTTC. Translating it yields CATRSSGSNEQYF.

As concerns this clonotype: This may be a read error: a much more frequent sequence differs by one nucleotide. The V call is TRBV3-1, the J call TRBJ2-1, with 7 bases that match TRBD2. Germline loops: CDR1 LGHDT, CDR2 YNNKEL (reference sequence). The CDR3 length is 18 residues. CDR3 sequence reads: CACSPFDAGESSYNEQFF. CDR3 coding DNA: TGTGCCTGCAGTCCCTTTGATGCGGGAGAGAGCTCCTACAATGAGCAGTTCTTC.

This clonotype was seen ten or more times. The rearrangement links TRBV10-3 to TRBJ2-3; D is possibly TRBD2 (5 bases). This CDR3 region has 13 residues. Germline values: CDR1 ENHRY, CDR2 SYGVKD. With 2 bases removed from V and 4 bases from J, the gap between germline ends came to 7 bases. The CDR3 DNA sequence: TGTGCCATCAGTGAGGGACTCTCAGATACGCAGTATTTT. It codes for CAISEGLSDTQYF.